This T cell receptor beta chain was recorded in a study of cytomegalovirus exposure and HLA in healthy donors. Regarding the study as a whole: Association of fewer than 20,000 TCR beta sequences with HLA alleles was found at 0.05 false discovery rate in a later analysis. The authors later linked a missense DCLRE1C variant to TCR beta V- and J-gene trimming.

V gave up 1 base and J gave up 9 bases; unmatched junction bases: 8. CDR1 and CDR2 from the germline V gene are WNHNN and SYGVQD (reference sequence). There are 15 residues in the CDR3. PCR primers comprised 60 Vbeta and 13 Jbeta primers. Profiled with immunoSEQ multiplex PCR; TCRdb holds only in-frame clones, not every one. Among about 98,000 clones listed, around 80% were seen once. Points on this clone: Its antigen is still unknown.

This donor lacks a recorded CMV serostatus. V and J are TRBV10-1 and TRBJ2-1; 8 positions match TRBD1. The material sequenced was PBMCs. This receptor was identified in a human donor in good health. DNA for the CDR3: TGCGCCAGCAGTGAGTTGAACAGGGGGAAAGGTGAGCAGTTCTTC. Protein sequence: CASSELNRGKGEQFF.